A single sample gave rise to the 23 T cell receptor beta chains below, sequenced in a study. In TCRdb, the 5' RACE reads were re-called with MiXCR into one record per CDR3 protein. The sample has more than 4,500 distinct CDR3 sequences; roughly 34% are singletons. The sample taken for sequencing was naive CD4+ T cells sorted from a lymph node. The sample's subset: naive CD4+ T cells, CD4+CD45RA+CD25-. The source of these receptors is a female donor with breast cancer.

This clonotype is termed medium-sized. This sequence joins TRBV4-2 and TRBJ1-1; TRBD1 matches 7 bases. Germline V lookup: CDR1 LGHNA, CDR2 YNFKEQ. The CDR3 loop spans 16 amino acids. V shed 4 bases and J 1 base; nucleotides not matched to a gene: 9. This chain's CDR3 is CASSRSGTAQNTEAFF. The DNA for the CDR3 is TGTGCCAGCAGCCGATCCGGGACAGCCCAGAACACTGAAGCTTTCTTT.

The rearrangement links TRBV4-3 to TRBJ1-1; a possible D gene is TRBD1 (5 bases). Germline V gives CDR1 LGHNA, CDR2 YSLEER. The ends were cut back, 1 base at V and 3 bases at J, with 15 bases in the middle. This CDR3 comprises 16 residues. The CDR3 region has the DNA TGCGCCAGCAGCCAAGGAGCAGGGTACGGGGACACTGAAGCTTTCTTT. Its protein product is CASSQGAGYGDTEAFF.

V gene TRBV5-5 combines with J gene TRBJ1-2; TRBD1 matches at 8 bases. CDR1 and CDR2 from the germline V gene are SGHKS and YYEKEE (reference sequence). V lost 4 bases, J lost 3 bases, and 2 bases stayed unmatched. This CDR3 spans 13 amino acids. The CDR3 loop is CASSKDRDYGYTF. CDR3 DNA: TGTGCCAGCAGCAAGGACAGGGACTATGGCTACACCTTC. Full variable domain (outside the CDR3, taken from reference TRBV5-5 and TRBJ1-2): DAGVTQSPTHLIKTRGQQVTLRCSPISGHKSVSWYQQVLGQGPQFIFQYYEKEERGRGNFPDRFSARQFPNYSSELNVNALLLGDSALYLCASSKDRDYGYTFGSGTRLTVV.

Comment on this clonotype: This may stem from a read error, because a much larger clone lies one nucleotide away. The chain is built from TRBV7-2 and TRBJ2-3, with TRBD2 matching 7 bases. Trimming removed 3 bases from V and 6 bases from J; junction bases left unmatched: 9. The length of the CDR3 is 15 residues. Germline CDR1 SGHTA, CDR2 FQGNSA. CDR3 amino acids: CASSFTAGRRDTQYF. The CDR3 DNA reads as TGTGCCAGCAGCTTTACAGCGGGACGAAGGGATACGCAGTATTTT.

This chain joins TRBV5-1 and TRBJ2-5; D call uncertain. The CDR3 length is 14 residues. CDR1 is SGHRS, CDR2 YFSETQ, per germline. V lost 0 bases to trimming and J lost 2 bases, with 8 bases between them. Here the CDR3 DNA reads TGCGCCAGCAGCTTGGTTCCGGGTCAAGAGACCCAGTACTTC. Translated: CASSLVPGQETQYF.

By share of the sample, this clonotype is medium-sized. The chain links TRBV6-5 to TRBJ2-3; 7 positions match TRBD1. J was trimmed by 2 bases and V by 8 bases; bases with no gene match: 10. The CDR3 has 15 amino acids. The V gene's germline CDR1 is MNHEY and CDR2 SVGAGI. CDR3 region: CASAVRDRHTDTQYF. The CDR3 DNA reads as TGTGCCAGCGCCGTCAGGGACAGACACACAGATACGCAGTATTTT.

The chain has TRBV10-3 and TRBJ1-1, with TRBD1 matching 8 bases. The CDR3 is 14 residues long. Germline V gene data show CDR1 as ENHRY and CDR2 as SYGVKD. V was clipped by 5 bases and J by 0 bases; unmatched bases: 2. The DNA of the CDR3 is TGTGCCATCAGTAAGGACAGGGTGAACACTGAAGCTTTCTTT. Amino acid sequence: CAISKDRVNTEAFF.

By sample fraction, this clonotype is medium-sized (0.01 to 0.1%). The chain combines TRBV20-1 with TRBJ2-7; no firm D call. Trimming left V 3 bases short and J 6 bases short, with 12 bases between. CDR3 length: 12 amino acids. The V gene's germline CDR1 is DFQATT and CDR2 SNEGSKA (reference sequence). CDR3 bases: TGCAGTGCTAGTTTCGTCCTCGGCGAGCAGTACTTC. Translated: CSASFVLGEQYF.

About this clonotype: A clone one base away is much larger, so this may be a read error. It is likely a read error, because the conserved phenylalanine at the end of the CDR3 is missing. The chain uses TRBV29-1 and TRBJ2-5; D is uncertain. The germline gives CDR1 SQVTM, CDR2 ANQGSEA. The CDR3 has 13 residues. V was cut by 3 bases and J by 0 bases, with 8 bases left in between. This CDR3 reads CSVDTANQETQYC. CDR3 sequence (DNA): TGCAGCGTTGACACAGCTAACCAAGAGACCCAGTACTGC.

In its sample, this clonotype is medium-sized. The chain links TRBV29-1 to TRBJ2-2; D is unclear. Germline-derived CDR1 and CDR2 are SQVTM and ANQGSEA. Trimming took off 2 bases at V and 1 base at J, with 2 bases between the two ends. This CDR3 is 12 amino acids long. CDR3 region: CSVEKNTGELFF. CDR3 nucleotide sequence: TGCAGCGTTGAAAAGAACACCGGGGAGCTGTTTTTT.

The chain recombines TRBV5-4 with TRBJ2-3, with D tentatively TRBD1 (5 bases). The germline CDR1 and CDR2 sequences are SGHNT and YYREEE (reference sequence). Trimming pared 1 base from V and 6 bases from J, leaving 9 bases between. This CDR3 has 13 residues. DNA of the CDR3: TGTGCCAGCAGCTTGACAGGAACTGATACGCAGTATTTT. This sequence encodes CASSLTGTDTQYF.

This clonotype is judged medium-sized. This sequence joins TRBV29-1 and TRBJ2-5; TRBD1 might be the D (6 bases). The CDR3 runs to 13 residues. Germline V gene data show CDR1 as SQVTM and CDR2 as ANQGSEA. V lost 7 bases and J lost 4, with 16 bases in between. CDR3 nucleotides: TGCAGCGCTGGAGTATGGGGGCGAGAGACCCAGTACTTC. This encodes CSAGVWGRETQYF.

V gene TRBV3-1 combines with J gene TRBJ2-5, with 7 bases matching TRBD1. After removal of 0 bases from V and 1 base from J, the junction contained 8 bases not matched to a gene. The CDR3 is 17 residues long. Germline V gene sequence: CDR1 LGHDT, CDR2 YNNKEL (reference sequence). The CDR3 protein is CASSQERNWDSQETQYF. The CDR3 nucleotides are TGTGCCAGCAGCCAAGAAAGGAATTGGGACAGCCAAGAGACCCAGTACTTC.

The chain is built from TRBV18 and TRBJ2-4, with D unclear. This CDR3 contains 14 residues. The germline V gene encodes CDR1 KGHSH and CDR2 LQKENI. V lost 2 bases, J lost 2 bases, and 7 bases lay in between. The CDR3 loop is CASSPDGSKNIQYF. CDR3 DNA: TGTGCCAGCTCACCAGACGGGTCCAAAAACATTCAGTACTTC.

As to this clonotype: One junction end does not reproduce the germline sequence, and a read error may be involved. The chain carries TRBV5-1 and TRBJ2-3, with 12 bases matching TRBD1. The CDR3 loop spans 16 amino acids. In germline, CDR1 is SGHRS, CDR2 YFSETQ. The CDR3 protein is CASSVTGTGGTGTQYF. In nucleotides, the CDR3 is TGCGCCAGCAGCGTGACCGGGACAGGGGGCACAGGTACGCAGTATTTT.

This clonotype was seen more than once but under ten times. The chain links TRBV20-1 to TRBJ2-3; no definite D call. The CDR3 runs to 14 residues. Germline V gives CDR1 DFQATT, CDR2 SNEGSKA (reference sequence). V was cut by 7 bases and J by 4 bases, with 18 bases left in between. CDR3 region: CSVPFPSPADTQYF. CDR3 bases: TGCAGTGTCCCATTTCCCAGTCCGGCAGATACGCAGTATTTT.

A single count supports this clonotype. A much larger clone sits a single nucleotide away, making a read error possible. Lacking the conserved final phenylalanine or tryptophan, this CDR3 likely reflects a read error. The J gene is TRBJ2-7, the V gene TRBV30; D remains ambiguous. Germline loops: CDR1 GTSNPN, CDR2 SVGIG (reference sequence). The V end was cut by 2 bases, the J end by 5 bases, with 13 bases between. This CDR3 contains 13 residues. In nucleotides, the CDR3 is TGTGCCTGGAGTCTTTCCCCTGTCGACGAGCAGTACTTA. Its translation is CAWSLSPVDEQYL.

The chain links TRBV10-2 to TRBJ1-1, with D unclear. V shed 4 bases and J shed 5 bases, with 11 bases lying between them. This CDR3 has 13 amino acids. In germline, CDR1 is WSHSY, CDR2 SAAADI. The chain's CDR3 is CASSGARGTEAFF. CDR3 in DNA: TGCGCCAGCAGTGGGGCCCGAGGTACTGAAGCTTTCTTT.

This clonotype was detected a few times. This sequence joins TRBV5-1 and TRBJ1-1; no clear D. V was pared by 1 base and J by 6 bases, with 13 bases between. Germline loops: CDR1 SGHRS, CDR2 YFSETQ. This CDR3 is 14 amino acids long. This CDR3 reads CASSLSLADAEAFF. CDR3 bases: TGCGCCAGCAGCTTGTCACTGGCGGATGCTGAAGCTTTCTTT.

This clonotype is deemed medium-sized. This chain links TRBV7-2 with TRBJ2-3; D is unresolved. The length of the CDR3 is 15 residues. Germline-derived CDR1 and CDR2 are SGHTA and FQGNSA. Between the trimmed V and J ends, which lost 1 base and 3 bases, there was a span of 11 bases. The CDR3 is CASSLVSGLTDTQYF. The CDR3 nucleotides are TGTGCCAGCAGCTTAGTATCAGGTCTTACAGATACGCAGTATTTT.

This clonotype is medium-sized (0.01 to 0.1%) in the sample. The junction departs from germline at one end; a sequencing error may be responsible. V and J are TRBV10-2 and TRBJ1-2; TRBD1 might be the D (6 bases). CDR1 and CDR2 from the germline V gene are WSHSY and SAAADI. CDR3 size: 12 residues. CDR3 amino acids: CASSESTGTKAF. The CDR3, as DNA: TGCGCCAGCAGTGAGTCCACCGGGACAAAGGCCTTC.

As to this clonotype: This clone may be a read error of a much larger clone one base away. The missing conserved phenylalanine or tryptophan at the end of this CDR3 makes a read error likely. This rearrangement joins TRBV15 to TRBJ2-5; D ambiguous. V lost 3 bases, J lost 7 bases, and 12 bases lay in between. CDR1 and CDR2 from the germline V gene are LNHNV and YYDKDF (reference sequence). This CDR3 is built from 13 residues. The CDR3 sequence is CATSSIRVGTQYL. The CDR3 DNA reads as TGTGCCACCAGCAGTATCCGGGTTGGGACCCAGTACCTC.

V and J are TRBV4-1 and TRBJ2-6; 7 bases are a match to TRBD2. Trimming cost V 1 base and J 4 bases; bases outside gene matches: 7. The germline gives CDR1 MGHRA, CDR2 YSYEKL. This CDR3 is built from 17 residues. The chain's CDR3 is CASSQAGAGGGANVLTF. Here the CDR3 DNA reads TGCGCCAGCAGCCAAGCCGGCGCCGGGGGGGGGGCCAACGTCCTGACTTTC.